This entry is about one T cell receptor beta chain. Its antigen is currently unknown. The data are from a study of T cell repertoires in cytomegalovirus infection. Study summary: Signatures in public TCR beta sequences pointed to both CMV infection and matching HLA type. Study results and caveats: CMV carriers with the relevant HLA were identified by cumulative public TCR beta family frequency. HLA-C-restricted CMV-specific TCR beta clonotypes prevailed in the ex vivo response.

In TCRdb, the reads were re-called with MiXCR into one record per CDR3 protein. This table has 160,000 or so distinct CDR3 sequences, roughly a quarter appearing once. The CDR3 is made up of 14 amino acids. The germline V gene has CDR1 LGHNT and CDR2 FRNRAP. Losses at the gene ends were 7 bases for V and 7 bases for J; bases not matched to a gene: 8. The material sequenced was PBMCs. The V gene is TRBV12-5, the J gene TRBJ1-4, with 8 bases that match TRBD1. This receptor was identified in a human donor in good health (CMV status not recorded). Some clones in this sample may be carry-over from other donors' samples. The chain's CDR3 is CASAPAGTGEKLFF. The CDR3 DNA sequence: TGTGCTAGTGCCCCGGCCGGGACAGGTGAAAAACTGTTTTTT.